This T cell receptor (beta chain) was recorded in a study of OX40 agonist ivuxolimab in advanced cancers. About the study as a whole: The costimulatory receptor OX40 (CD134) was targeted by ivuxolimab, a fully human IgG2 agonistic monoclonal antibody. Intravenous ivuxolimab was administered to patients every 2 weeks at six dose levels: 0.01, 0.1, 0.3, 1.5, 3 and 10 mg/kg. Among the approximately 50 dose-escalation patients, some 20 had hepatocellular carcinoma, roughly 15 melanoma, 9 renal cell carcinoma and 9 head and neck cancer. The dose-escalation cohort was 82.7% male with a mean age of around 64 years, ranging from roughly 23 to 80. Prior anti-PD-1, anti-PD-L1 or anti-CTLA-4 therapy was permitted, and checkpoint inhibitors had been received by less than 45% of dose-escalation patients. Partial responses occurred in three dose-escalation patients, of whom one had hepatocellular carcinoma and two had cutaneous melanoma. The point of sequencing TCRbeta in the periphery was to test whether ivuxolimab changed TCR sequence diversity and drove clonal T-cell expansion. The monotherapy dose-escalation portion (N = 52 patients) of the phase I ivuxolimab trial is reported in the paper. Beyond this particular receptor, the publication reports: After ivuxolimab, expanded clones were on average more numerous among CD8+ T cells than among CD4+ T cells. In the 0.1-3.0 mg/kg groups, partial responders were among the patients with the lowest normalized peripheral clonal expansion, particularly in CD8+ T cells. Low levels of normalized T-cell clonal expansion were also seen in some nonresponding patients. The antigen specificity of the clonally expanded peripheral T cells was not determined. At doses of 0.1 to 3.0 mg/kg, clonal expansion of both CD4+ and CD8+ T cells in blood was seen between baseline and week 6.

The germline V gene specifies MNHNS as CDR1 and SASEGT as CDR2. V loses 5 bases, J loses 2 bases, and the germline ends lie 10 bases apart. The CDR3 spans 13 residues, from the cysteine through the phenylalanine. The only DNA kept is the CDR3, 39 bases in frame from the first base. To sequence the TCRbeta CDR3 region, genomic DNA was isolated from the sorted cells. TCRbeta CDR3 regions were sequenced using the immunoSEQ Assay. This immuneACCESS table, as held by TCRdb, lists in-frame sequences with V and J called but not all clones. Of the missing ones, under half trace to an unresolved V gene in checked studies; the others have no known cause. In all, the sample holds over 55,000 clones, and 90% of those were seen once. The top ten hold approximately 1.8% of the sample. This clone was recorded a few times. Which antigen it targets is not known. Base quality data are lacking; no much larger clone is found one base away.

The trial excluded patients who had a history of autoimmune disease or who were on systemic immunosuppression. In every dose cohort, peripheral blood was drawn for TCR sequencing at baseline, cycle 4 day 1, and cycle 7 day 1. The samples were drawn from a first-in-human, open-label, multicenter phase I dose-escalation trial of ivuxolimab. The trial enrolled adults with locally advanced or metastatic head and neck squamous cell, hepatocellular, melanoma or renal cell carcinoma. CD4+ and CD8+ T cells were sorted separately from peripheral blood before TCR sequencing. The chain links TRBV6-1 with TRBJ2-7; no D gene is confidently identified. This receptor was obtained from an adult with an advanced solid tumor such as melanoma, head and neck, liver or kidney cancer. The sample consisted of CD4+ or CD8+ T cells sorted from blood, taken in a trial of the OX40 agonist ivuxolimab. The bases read TGTGCCAGCAGTCGTGAGGCCACCTACGAGCAGTACTTC. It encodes CASSREATYEQYF.